The entry that follows covers one TCR beta chain sequence. Its antigen is not yet known. No much larger clone exists at a distance of one base, and base qualities are not known. This entry comes from a study of vaccination and CD4 T cells after COVID-19 (dated by TCRdb to between 2021 and 2024). Study-level background: The convalescent cohort comprised six males and four females, including two Hispanic individuals, seven Caucasians, two Asians and one multiracial person. Two doses of either the Pfizer-BioNTech BNT162b2 vaccine (n=8) or the Moderna mRNA-1273 vaccine (n=2) were administered to participants. Post-COVID blood samples were collected from convalescent patients a median of about 92 days after diagnosis, with a range of about 30 to 180 days. Post-vaccine blood samples were collected a median of approximately 72 days after the second vaccine dose, ranging from 14 to 241 days. The cultures were stimulated with overlapping spike peptide pools from SARS-CoV-2 and from the common cold coronaviruses HCoV-NL63, HCoV-OC43 and HCoV-229E. Control cultures received a CEFX viral epitope pool as the positive control, an HIV-1 Nef peptide pool as the negative control, or no peptide. The spike-specific CD4+ TCR repertoire was compared before and after mRNA vaccination in approximately 9 COVID-19 convalescent patients and a handful of infection-naive healthy vaccine recipients. Memory CD4+ T cell crossreactivity between SARS-CoV-2 and common cold coronavirus spike proteins was assessed at the TCR clonotype level in an earlier paper using these donors.

The treatment or condition label for this specimen denotes: approximately 11-day PBMC culture with coronavirus spike peptide pools or control peptides (ViraFEST assay). CD4+ T cells from unexposed donors were collected before the COVID-19 pandemic (2011-2018). To expand antigen-specific T cells with peptide pools and then pick out the expanded clonotypes through TCR sequencing, the study relied on the ViraFEST assay. Fewer than 2.5 million PBMCs per well were cultured in IMDM with roughly 5% human AB serum and roughly 10 IU/ml IL-2, plus 10 ug/ml peptide pools. On days 3 and 7, half of the culture medium was replaced with fresh IL-2-containing medium. Once the cells had been in culture for 9 to 10 days, the EasySep CD4+ T cell isolation kit was used to isolate CD4+ T cells by negative selection. Unexposed donor CD4+ T cells were tested for reactivity to SARS-CoV-2 S and N and four common cold coronavirus spike pools, as cell number allowed. PBMCs were separated from whole blood using Ficoll-Paque Plus gradient centrifugation and then either used fresh or cryopreserved at -140C. Each culture condition was generally run in triplicate wells. Leukapheresis product for the unexposed donors was purchased commercially.

The library relied on PCR. TCR sequencing of DNA from cultured CD4+ T cells used the Oncomine TCR Beta short-read assay at the Johns Hopkins FTIC core. The QIAamp micro DNA kit was used to extract genomic DNA from the cultured CD4+ T cells. Oncomine TCR Beta libraries from cultured CD4+ T cells were pooled using unique dual indexes and sequenced on an Illumina iSeq 100. In the original analysis: Non-productive sequences were removed, and CDR3s not starting with C, not ending with F or W, or shorter than 7 amino acids were discarded. The MANAFEST web application was used to identify antigen-specific clonotypes by comparing peptide-stimulated wells against reference wells and other culture wells. Positive clones required FDR below 0.05, an odds ratio above 5, and productive frequency above 0.1% in at least two of three replicate wells. A clonotype counted as cross-reactive if it showed significant expansion both in the SARS-CoV-2 spike wells and in at least one common cold coronavirus spike condition. Levenshtein distances (stringdist) and unrooted phylogenetic trees (ape) in R version 3.6.1 were used to assess CDR3 homology. TCRdb took the public reads, trimmed them with fastp at Q25, ran MiXCR for clone calling and kept in-frame beta chains. All rows with the same CDR3 protein become a single entry with the most common DNA and genes. V and J calls and clone size were set by TCRdb, not the authors. The sample data list 10,000 or so distinct CDR3 sequences, and roughly 32% of these were observed just once. Roughly a fifth of the sample belongs to the ten largest clones.

At the junction V is shortened by 3 bases and J by 6 bases; bases outside the gene matches: 1. Looking up the germline V gene (reference sequence) yields CDR1 DFQATT and CDR2 SNEGSKA. Measured from the cysteine to the phenylalanine, the CDR3 is 12 residues long. This entry keeps only the CDR3 DNA: 36 bases, framed from base 1. Overall study results and their limits: The median number of SARS-CoV-2-reactive clonotypes rose from 21 after infection to 38 after vaccination, but the change was not significant. Of the vaccine-specific clones found in convalescent patients, nearly all (304 of 307) were mono-reactive for SARS-CoV-2 spike instead of being cross-reactive with common cold coronaviruses. Among the post-vaccine SARS-CoV-2-reactive clones in convalescent patients, a median around 90% showed up only after vaccination, which suggests vaccine-specific priming. The number of convalescent patients in the study was relatively small, and the study did not examine early timepoints following natural infection.

This clonotype was sampled from a human donor in good health. The rearrangement combines TRBV20-1 with TRBJ1-4; 7 central nucleotides agree with TRBD1. Input material: CD4+ T cells from blood, cultured in vitro. CDR3 sequence: CSARTGYEKLFF. At the DNA level, the sequence is TGCAGTGCTAGGACAGGGTATGAAAAACTGTTTTTT.